What follows are 27 T cell receptor beta chains derived from one specimen sequenced in a study of blood T cell repertoires in COVID-19. Clones were sequenced by immunoSEQ multiplex PCR, and TCRdb holds only the in-frame ones, with some missing. Of just over 350,000 clones in the sample, more than 75% are singletons; the top ten hold around 3%. Sequencing input: PBMCs or T cells enriched from blood (not recorded which). Receptors were obtained from a woman in her twenties or thirties who had recovered from COVID-19.

The rearrangement joins TRBV9 to TRBJ2-7; TRBD2 matches at 11 bases. Germline lookup yields CDR1 SGDLS and CDR2 YYNGEE. J lost 2 bases, V lost 4 bases, and 8 bases had no gene match. The CDR3 extends over 16 amino acids. The CDR3 sequence: CASSHDLAGGPYEQYF. In nucleotides, the CDR3 is TGTGCCAGCAGCCATGATCTAGCGGGGGGACCCTACGAGCAGTACTTC.

This CDR3 is CAISERTSGTYEQYF. The CDR3 DNA reads TGTGCCATCAGTGAAAGAACTAGCGGGACCTACGAGCAGTACTTC. This rearrangement joins TRBV10-3 to TRBJ2-7; 10 nucleotides match TRBD2. The CDR3 loop spans 15 amino acids. The germline CDR1 and CDR2 sequences are ENHRY and SYGVKD. The ends lost 3 bases at V and 2 bases at J; junction bases unmatched: 4.

The genes are TRBV30 and TRBJ1-6, with a tentative D call TRBD1 (6 bases). The CDR3 is made up of 14 amino acids. V was shortened by 7 bases and J by 6 bases, with 16 bases between the two germline ends. Germline V lookup: CDR1 GTSNPN, CDR2 SVGIG (reference sequence). The DNA for the CDR3 is TGTGCCTCCTGCCCGACAGGCTTTAATTCACCCCTCCACTTT. It encodes CASCPTGFNSPLHF.

The rearrangement uses TRBV7-9 and TRBJ2-1; 7 nucleotides agree with TRBD2. There are 19 residues in the CDR3. V dropped 2 bases and J dropped 0; count of bases not matched to a gene: 13. Germline V lookup: CDR1 SEHNR, CDR2 FQNEAQ (reference sequence). CDR3 in DNA: TGTGCCAGCAGCTTATTCGGGCTAGCGGTCCCGAGCTCCTACAATGAGCAGTTCTTC. Translation: CASSLFGLAVPSSYNEQFF.

The rearrangement uses TRBV2 and TRBJ2-7; 8 bases map to TRBD1. Losses at the gene ends were 7 bases for V and 3 bases for J; bases not matched to a gene: 11. Germline CDR1 SNHLY, CDR2 FYNNEI. CDR3 length: 15 amino acids. CDR3 loop: CASTESRQGSYEQYF. The DNA of the CDR3 is TGTGCCAGCACCGAGAGCCGACAGGGGAGCTACGAGCAGTACTTC.

V is TRBV5-5 and J is TRBJ1-2, with TRBD1 as a possible D gene (6 bases). V lost 0 bases and J 5 bases, leaving 14 bases between the germline ends. Germline CDR1 is SGHKS and CDR2 is YYEKEE (reference sequence). This CDR3 region has 15 residues. The CDR3 spells CASSLEQGFGYGYTF. The CDR3, as DNA: TGTGCCAGCAGCTTGGAACAGGGTTTTGGGTATGGCTACACCTTC.

The table lists this clone with a count of one. The J gene is TRBJ1-5, the V gene TRBV19; maybe TRBD1 (6 bases). The V end was cut by 3 bases, the J end by 6 bases, with 18 bases between. The CDR3 consists of 16 residues. Germline values: CDR1 LNHDA, CDR2 SQIVND (reference sequence). The CDR3 DNA reads as TGTGCCAGTAGTATGCCCCAAAGGGGGGGTTTTCAGCCCCAGCATTTT. It specifies CASSMPQRGGFQPQHF.

The V call is TRBV5-6, the J call TRBJ1-1; 7 nucleotides match TRBD1. The length of the CDR3 is 11 residues. The ends lost 5 bases at V and 11 bases at J; junction bases unmatched: 6. Germline V lookup: CDR1 SGHDT, CDR2 YYEEEE. CDR3 sequence: CASSTGQRAFF. As DNA, the CDR3 is TGTGCCAGCAGTACGGGACAGAGGGCTTTCTTT. The full variable domain, in which reference TRBV5-6 and TRBJ1-1 provide the parts outside the CDR3, is DAGVTQSPTHLIKTRGQQVTLRCSPKSGHDTVSWYQQALGQGPQFIFQYYEEEERQRGNFPDRFSGHQFPNYSSELNVNALLLGDSALYLCASSTGQRAFFGQGTRLTVV.

This clone occurred once. The V call is TRBV25-1, the J call TRBJ1-5, with 7 bases fitting TRBD1. The CDR3 loop spans 15 amino acids. V gave up 4 bases and J gave up 4 bases; unmatched junction bases: 7. CDR1 is MGHDK and CDR2 is SYGVNS in the germline V gene. CDR3 loop: CASSGSGQINQPQHF. The CDR3 coding sequence is TGTGCCAGCAGTGGATCGGGACAGATAAATCAGCCCCAGCATTTT.

This clone showed up just a few times. The chain combines TRBV27 with TRBJ2-7, with 8 nucleotides matching TRBD1. V lost 8 bases and J lost 0; bases outside the gene matches: 9. Germline assignment: CDR1 MNHEY and CDR2 SMNVEV (reference sequence). The CDR3 sequence is 15 residues long. CDR3 in amino acids: CASGPQGEPSYEQYF. CDR3 sequence (DNA): TGTGCCAGCGGCCCACAGGGGGAGCCCTCCTACGAGCAGTACTTC.

V and J are TRBV19 and TRBJ1-1; D is ambiguous. Trimming removed 3 bases from V and 4 bases from J, with 12 bases in between. This CDR3 is built from 14 residues. Germline CDR1 reads LNHDA; CDR2 reads SQIVND (reference sequence). The DNA for the CDR3 is TGTGCCAGTAGTATCCGGGGTCTGGGCACTGAAGCTTTCTTT. This translates into CASSIRGLGTEAFF.

The V call is TRBV5-1, the J call TRBJ2-3; 10 positions agree with TRBD2. The V gene's germline CDR1 is SGHRS and CDR2 YFSETQ. Trimming removed 1 base from V and 0 bases from J; junction bases left unmatched: 5. CDR3 length equals 17 residues. CDR3 in DNA: TGCGCCAGCAGCTTGACTAGCGGGAAGGCTAGCACAGATACGCAGTATTTT. Translated, it gives CASSLTSGKASTDTQYF.

The J gene is TRBJ2-1, the V gene TRBV5-4; TRBD2 agrees at 11 bases. The V and J ends lost 1 base and 8 bases, in that order; junction bases with no gene match: 8. Germline CDR1 is SGHNT and CDR2 is YYREEE (reference sequence). This CDR3 comprises 16 residues. CDR3 DNA: TGTGCCAGCAGCTTGACTAGCGGGGGTGTTCTGTATGAGCAGTTCTTC. Protein: CASSLTSGGVLYEQFF.

There are a few counts of this clone. J is TRBJ2-4 and V is TRBV6-1; TRBD1 is a possible D gene (6 bases). This CDR3 is 14 amino acids long. Germline V CDR1 and CDR2: MNHNS, SASEGT. Trimming cost V 2 bases and J 3 bases, with 8 bases left between them. CDR3 residues: CASSETGNKNIQYF. In nucleotides, the CDR3 is TGTGCCAGCAGTGAAACAGGGAACAAAAACATTCAGTACTTC.

The chain carries TRBV18 and TRBJ2-3; 7 bases agree with TRBD2. This CDR3 has 16 residues. V shed 8 bases and J 0 bases; nucleotides not matched to a gene: 11. From germline, CDR1 is KGHSH and CDR2 LQKENI. CDR3 protein: CASPSPSGGSTDTQYF. Here the CDR3 DNA reads TGTGCCAGCCCCTCGCCTTCGGGGGGAAGCACAGATACGCAGTATTTT.

This sequence joins TRBV20-1 and TRBJ2-5; 8 positions match TRBD1. The J segment lost 2 bases and the V segment lost 3 bases, leaving 2 bases of the junction unmatched. CDR1 is DFQATT, CDR2 SNEGSKA, per germline (reference sequence). This CDR3 comprises 13 residues. CDR3 amino acids: CSASGTGQETQYF. DNA of the CDR3: TGCAGTGCTAGTGGGACAGGACAAGAGACCCAGTACTTC.

The rearrangement uses TRBV11-2 and TRBJ2-3; 7 bases are a match to TRBD2. The germline gives CDR1 SGHAT, CDR2 FQNNGV. Trimming took 7 bases from V and 2 from J; bases not matched to a gene: 9. CDR3 length: 15 amino acids. The CDR3 nucleotides are TGTGCCAGCACCCAAGGGAGGGAAAACACAGATACGCAGTATTTT. It translates to CASTQGRENTDTQYF.

With regard to this clone: The sample contains more than one DNA sequence encoding this CDR3. This sequence joins TRBV18 and TRBJ2-1, with a tentative D call TRBD2 (6 bases). Germline V gene data show CDR1 as KGHSH and CDR2 as LQKENI. V was pared by 0 bases and J by 6 bases, with 9 bases between. The CDR3 runs to 14 residues. CDR3 sequence: CASSPPGRGNEQFF. The CDR3 DNA reads as TGTGCCAGCTCACCACCCGGGAGAGGCAATGAGCAGTTCTTC.

The gene calls are TRBV23-1 and TRBJ1-2; no clear D. TRBV23-1 is identified as an open reading frame with a role that is uncertain. Trimming stripped 4 bases from V and 6 bases from J, with 18 bases between. This CDR3 region has 15 residues. In DNA, the CDR3 is TGCGCCAGCAGTCCGAGGGCCGGCGTGACTAATGGCTACACCTTC. This codes for CASSPRAGVTNGYTF.

The rearrangement joins TRBV28 to TRBJ2-7; TRBD1 is a possible D gene (5 bases). Trimming removed 3 bases at V and 2 bases at J, with 11 bases between. CDR1 is MDHEN, CDR2 SYDVKM, per germline. The CDR3 is 14 amino acids. The CDR3, as DNA: TGTGCCAGCAGTTTCCCAGGGTTCCCCTACGAGCAGTACTTC. Translation: CASSFPGFPYEQYF.

This sequence joins TRBV6-2 or TRBV6-3 and TRBJ2-5; 15 bases agree with TRBD2. Germline trimming cut 6 bases from V and 4 bases from J; bases unmatched to any gene: 3. The CDR3 loop spans 15 amino acids. CDR1 MNHEY and CDR2 SVGEGT come from the germline V gene. CDR3 DNA sequence: TGTGCCAGCAGCGGACTAGCGGGGGGGCTAGAGACCCAGTACTTC. Protein: CASSGLAGGLETQYF.

The chain recombines TRBV10-1 with TRBJ2-1; D gene unclear. Germline CDR1 WNHNN, CDR2 SYGVQD (reference sequence). The CDR3 runs 13 residues. Trimming took off 6 bases at V and 5 bases at J, with 11 bases between the two ends. The CDR3 coding sequence is TGCGCCAGCAGCACCTGGCCAGACAATGAGCAGTTCTTC. Translated: CASSTWPDNEQFF.

This chain joins TRBV5-1 and TRBJ1-1; TRBD1 agrees at 8 bases. The CDR3 consists of 14 residues. The V and J ends lost 3 bases and 4 bases, in that order; junction bases with no gene match: 5. The germline gives CDR1 SGHRS, CDR2 YFSETQ. CDR3 region: CASSSRQGATEAFF. In nucleotides, the CDR3 is TGCGCCAGCAGCTCTAGGCAGGGGGCCACTGAAGCTTTCTTT.

The chain joins TRBV4-2 to TRBJ1-2; 7 bases are shared with TRBD1. CDR1 and CDR2 (germline): LGHNA, YNFKEQ. V lost 1 base to trimming and J lost 4 bases; unmatched junction nucleotides: 6. The CDR3 length is 15 residues. CDR3 sequence (DNA): TGTGCCAGCAGCCAAGGGCCGACAGGGACCTATGGCTACACCTTC. Translating it yields CASSQGPTGTYGYTF.

The chain combines TRBV14 with TRBJ2-5; 8 nucleotides agree with TRBD2. CDR1 and CDR2 (germline): SGHDN, FVKESK. The V and J ends lost 4 bases and 5 bases, in that order; junction bases with no gene match: 9. This CDR3 is built from 15 residues. The CDR3 sequence: CASSPRAGGRETQYF. The CDR3 DNA is TGTGCCAGCAGCCCCAGGGCGGGGGGCCGGGAGACCCAGTACTTC.

V is TRBV9 and J is TRBJ2-2; D remains ambiguous. This CDR3 has 17 amino acids. The V end was cut by 0 bases, the J end by 0 bases, with 12 bases between. The germline gives CDR1 SGDLS, CDR2 YYNGEE. CDR3 DNA: TGTGCCAGCAGCGTAGCCCGACACACATCGAACACCGGGGAGCTGTTTTTT. Residues: CASSVARHTSNTGELFF.

The genes are TRBV19 and TRBJ2-3, with 9 bases identical to TRBD1. The CDR3 has 15 amino acids. The V gene end was trimmed by 5 bases and the J gene end by 5 bases; junction bases not matched to a gene: 8. Germline V gene data show CDR1 as LNHDA and CDR2 as SQIVND (reference sequence). CDR3 protein: CASSARDREEDTQYF. CDR3 in DNA: TGTGCCAGTAGTGCCCGGGACAGGGAAGAAGATACGCAGTATTTT. Variable domain in full (rest from reference TRBV19 and TRBJ2-3): DGGITQSPKYLFRKEGQNVTLSCEQNLNHDAMYWYRQDPGQGLRLIYYSQIVNDFQKGDIAEGYSVSREKKESFPLTVTSAQKNPTAFYLCASSARDREEDTQYFGPGTRLTVL.